Each of the 20 T cell receptor beta chains below was sequenced from the same sample in a study of T cell responses to AZD1222 COVID-19 vaccine. The assay was immunoSEQ multiplex PCR, and TCRdb's table has in-frame clones only and misses some. The table shows some 150,000 clones, with about 92% occurring only once. Sequenced here: peripheral blood, sampled 28 days after the second AZD1222 dose. The receptors were sampled from an adult who received the AZD1222 COVID-19 vaccine.

On this clone itself: Different DNA sequences within this sample yield the same CDR3. This rearrangement joins TRBV24-1 to TRBJ2-3, with D unresolved. Germline CDR1 and CDR2: KGHDR and SFDVKD. Trimming shortened V by 1 base and J by 2 bases, and 21 bases separated the two germline ends. The CDR3 consists of 19 residues. CDR3 sequence (DNA): TGTGCCACCAGTGATTTTGGGGTTGGTCGGAGTTCAATCACAGATACGCAGTATTTT. It yields the protein CATSDFGVGRSSITDTQYF.

The chain employs TRBV4-2 and TRBJ2-7; 8 bases match TRBD2. This CDR3 has 15 residues. V trimming: 1 base; J trimming: 3 bases; junction bases outside the gene matches: 5. Germline V gene lookup returns CDR1 LGHNA and CDR2 YNFKEQ. The CDR3 DNA reads TGTGCCAGCAGCCAAGCGGCGGGAGGAGACTACGAGCAGTACTTC. It encodes CASSQAAGGDYEQYF.

The chain carries TRBV19 and TRBJ1-2; no definite D call. CDR1 and CDR2 from the germline V gene are LNHDA and SQIVND (reference sequence). CDR3 length equals 12 residues. Trimming pared 10 bases from V and 1 base from J, leaving 10 bases between. CDR3 sequence reads: CATRYSNYGYTF. DNA for the CDR3: TGTGCCACCCGTTATAGTAACTATGGCTACACCTTC.

This clone was seen a single time. The chain is built from TRBV3-1 (or the pseudogene TRBV3-2) and TRBJ1-1; tentative D call: TRBD1 (6 bases). Germline V gene lookup returns CDR1 LGHDT and CDR2 YNNKEL (reference sequence). The CDR3 sequence is 14 residues long. Trimming took off 0 bases at V and 7 bases at J, with 12 bases between the two ends. CDR3 in DNA: TGTGCCAGCAGCCAAGATTGGGGGGCGGGTGAAGCTTTCTTT. Its protein is CASSQDWGAGEAFF.

This clone was counted a few times. The CDR3 bases are TGTGCCAGCTCACCACCAGCGGGAGCCGTGCAGTACTTC. Protein: CASSPPAGAVQYF. The chain has TRBV18 and TRBJ2-7; 8 bases align to TRBD2. Looked up from germline, CDR1 is KGHSH and CDR2 is LQKENI. The V segment lost 0 bases and the J segment 9 bases; nucleotides outside the gene matches: 4. The CDR3 loop spans 13 amino acids. Together with reference TRBV18 and TRBJ2-7, the CDR3 gives the full variable domain: NAGVMQNPRHLVRRRGQEARLRCSPMKGHSHVYWYRQLPEEGLKFMVYLQKENIIDESGMPKERFSAEFPKEGPSILRIQQVVRGDSAAYFCASSPPAGAVQYFGPGTRLTVT.

The chain recombines TRBV30 with TRBJ1-2, with 10 bases that match TRBD1. V gave up 0 bases and J gave up 7 bases; unmatched junction bases: 14. This CDR3 contains 17 residues. Germline assignment: CDR1 GTSNPN and CDR2 SVGIG (reference sequence). The CDR3 loop is CAWSVKKKGDRGSGYTF. For the CDR3, the DNA is TGTGCCTGGAGTGTAAAAAAAAAGGGGGACAGGGGCTCTGGCTACACCTTC.

This chain connects TRBV9 to TRBJ1-2; D remains ambiguous. The CDR3 extends over 15 amino acids. Germline values: CDR1 SGDLS, CDR2 YYNGEE. Trimming left V 4 bases short and J 4 bases short, with 17 bases between. The CDR3 sequence: CASSPRTGQSYGYTF. In DNA, the CDR3 is TGTGCCAGCAGCCCACGGACTGGGCAGTCCTATGGCTACACCTTC.

The rearrangement links TRBV5-6 to TRBJ1-6, with TRBD1 identical over 8 bases. V gave up 4 bases and J gave up 9 bases; unmatched junction bases: 6. The CDR3 extends over 14 amino acids. Germline CDR1 is SGHDT and CDR2 is YYEEEE. This CDR3 reads CASSIGQGASPLHF. CDR3 nucleotides: TGTGCCAGCAGCATTGGACAGGGCGCTTCACCCCTCCACTTT.

The chain combines TRBV12-5 with TRBJ1-1; D is unresolved. Germline CDR1 and CDR2: LGHNT and FRNRAP. This CDR3 has 15 amino acids. Between the trimmed V and J ends, which lost 3 bases and 2 bases, there was a span of 13 bases. CDR3 DNA: TGTGCTAGTGGTTTCCCGCCACTGGGAAACACTGAAGCTTTCTTT. This gives the protein CASGFPPLGNTEAFF.

Notes on this clone: No conserved phenylalanine or tryptophan is present at the end of the CDR3, so a read error is the likely explanation. No DNA is shown, since the ends of the CDR3 on it are uncertain; the CDR3 is the one TCRdb lists. The rearrangement uses TRBV6-1 and TRBJ2-3; TRBD2 reflects the table's D call only, with no check against the DNA. CDR1 MNHNS and CDR2 SASEGT come from the germline V gene. The CDR3 totals 14 residues, both ends included. The CDR3 here is CASSDNGLAGFSGV.

This chain links TRBV18 with TRBJ1-5, with TRBD1 as a possible D gene (6 bases). Per the germline V gene, CDR1 is KGHSH and CDR2 is LQKENI. The CDR3 has 16 amino acids. V was clipped by 2 bases and J by 6 bases, with 17 bases between them. CDR3 sequence: CASSPVQGPRGQPQHF. The CDR3 DNA is TGTGCCAGCTCACCAGTACAGGGACCCCGGGGTCAGCCCCAGCATTTT.

Only one count was recorded for this clone. The chain recombines TRBV18 with TRBJ1-6, with 10 bases fitting TRBD1. V shed 4 bases and J 10 bases; nucleotides not matched to a gene: 7. This CDR3 has 15 residues. Germline V gene sequence: CDR1 KGHSH, CDR2 LQKENI. CDR3 region: CASSLGQGGGSPLHF. CDR3 sequence (DNA): TGTGCCAGCTCACTTGGACAGGGGGGAGGGTCACCCCTCCACTTT.

The CDR3: CASSSQGAYSPLHF. CDR3 DNA sequence: TGTGCCAGCAGCTCACAGGGGGCATATTCACCCCTCCACTTT. The chain has TRBV7-3 and TRBJ1-6; 9 bases match TRBD1. Germline V gives CDR1 SGHTA, CDR2 FQGTGA. This CDR3 contains 14 residues. V shed 4 bases and J 8 bases; nucleotides not matched to a gene: 3.

V is TRBV18 and J is TRBJ1-1; D possibly corresponds to TRBD1 (6 bases). The V gene's germline CDR1 is KGHSH and CDR2 LQKENI. This CDR3 contains 15 residues. V gave up 3 bases and J gave up 9 bases, with 20 bases separating them. The CDR3, as DNA: TGTGCCAGCTCACCCCTGGCAGGGGAGGGTCAGAAAGCTTTCTTT. Protein sequence: CASSPLAGEGQKAFF.

V gene TRBV7-9 combines with J gene TRBJ1-1, with 10 bases lining up with TRBD1. The germline V gene has CDR1 SEHNR and CDR2 FQNEAQ (reference sequence). V was pared by 5 bases and J by 7 bases, with 4 bases of the junction left unmatched. The CDR3 has 13 residues. The CDR3 DNA is TGTGCCAGCAGCCCAGGGACAGGGGTTGAAGCTTTCTTT. Translating gives CASSPGTGVEAFF.

This sequence joins TRBV24-1 and TRBJ2-3, with unresolved D. Germline-derived CDR1 and CDR2 are KGHDR and SFDVKD. With 3 bases removed from V and 1 base from J, the gap between germline ends came to 16 bases. The CDR3 has 17 residues. In nucleotides, the CDR3 is TGTGCCACCAGTGATGCCACGTTTGGTCTGGGCACAGATACGCAGTATTTT. This encodes CATSDATFGLGTDTQYF.

This chain links TRBV28 with TRBJ1-4; 7 bases are shared with TRBD1. There are 15 residues in the CDR3. The ends lost 4 bases at V and 8 bases at J; junction bases unmatched: 10. Germline lookup yields CDR1 MDHEN and CDR2 SYDVKM. DNA for the CDR3: TGTGCCAGCAGTTCACCGGGACAGCTAAGGGAAAAACTGTTTTTT. Translation gives CASSSPGQLREKLFF.

The chain is built from TRBV10-3 and TRBJ1-5, with TRBD1 matching 7 bases. The junction had 7 bases not matched to a gene; V was cut back by 5 bases and J by 3 bases. Per germline, CDR1 ENHRY and CDR2 SYGVKD. The CDR3 has 15 residues. The CDR3 sequence: CAISSRGGDNQPQHF. The CDR3, as DNA: TGTGCCATCAGTTCCAGGGGGGGGGACAATCAGCCCCAGCATTTT.

The V call is TRBV29-1, the J call TRBJ1-2; 8 bases map to TRBD1. This CDR3 comprises 16 residues. V shed 2 bases, J shed 1 base, and the junction held 9 bases outside the gene matches. The germline V gene encodes CDR1 SQVTM and CDR2 ANQGSEA. CDR3: CSVEWTGIRYNYGYTF. CDR3 nucleotide sequence: TGCAGCGTTGAATGGACAGGGATCCGATATAACTATGGCTACACCTTC.

Note on this clone: Since no conserved phenylalanine or tryptophan closes the CDR3, a read error is the likely cause. It is unclear where the CDR3 begins or ends on the DNA, so no DNA is shown, and the CDR3 is as TCRdb lists it. The genes are TRBV11-3 and TRBJ1-4; no check of the table's D call, TRBD1, against the DNA was made. Both ends counted, the CDR3 spans 11 residues. The germline gives CDR1 SGHNT, CDR2 YENEEA. This CDR3 is CASSLSPHRPG.